In this sample, the clone carrying this T cell receptor (beta chain) turned up a few times. This specimen comes from a study of a mutant IDH1 vaccine in newly diagnosed glioma. The time point here: baseline, week 1 (first vaccination visit). Treatment in this sample: pre-vaccination baseline after standard-of-care therapy. The germline gives CDR1 SGHRS, CDR2 YFSETQ. V gave up 1 base and J gave up 6 bases, with 11 bases separating them. This CDR3 has 14 residues. Here immunoSEQ multiplex PCR was the method, and the copy in TCRdb shows in-frame clones only, minus some. The table records over 75,000 clones, roughly 90% of them present only once.

J is TRBJ2-1 and V is TRBV5-1; tentatively, D is TRBD2 (6 bases). The clonotype was recovered from a woman between 50 and 59 years old with glioma. The sample consisted of PBMCs, taken from a glioma patient treated with radiotherapy, temozolomide or both. CDR3 residues: CASSLMGGSNEQFF. CDR3 sequence (DNA): TGCGCCAGCAGCTTGATGGGAGGAAGCAATGAGCAGTTCTTC.